This TCR beta chain was documented in a study of tumor-infiltrating lymphocytes in primary liver carcinoma. For each extraction, RNA and DNA were obtained together from about 21-30 mg of unsorted bulk tissue. Each sampled tumor had five separate regions taken from it. Viable tumor cells exceeded 75% in all tumor samples. A constant-region primer served to make TCR beta cDNA from approximately 490 ng total RNA. The TCR beta library was amplified through three nested multiplex PCR rounds in a modified ARM-PCR procedure. Researchers ran the first two PCR rounds for roughly 11 cycles each with TRBV1-TRBV30 forward primers and a C-beta reverse primer. TCRdb re-analysed the multiplex PCR reads in MiXCR, keeping a single row per CDR3 protein. The sample yields over 45,000 distinct CDR3 sequences, 70% to 85% seen once. General study findings and limits: Tumor-adjacent and tumor-blood pairs displayed less overlap than did pairs of tumor regions. Only about 7-24% of top clones occurred in every one of the five tumor regions.

Trimming took 7 bases from V and 4 from J, leaving 10 bases between them. There are 11 residues in the CDR3. Per the germline V gene, CDR1 is SQVTM and CDR2 is ANQGSEA. On this clonotype itself: Its target is not known.

The receptor comes from a man aged 40-55 years with primary liver carcinoma and hepatitis B virus infection. The chain is built from TRBV29-1 and TRBJ1-1, with a weak D call TRBD1 (5 bases). Sequences were obtained from liver tumor tissue from sampling region 5. Specified subset: tumor region T5, tumor centre. The CDR3 bases are TGCAGCGGGGGGATTGGCACTGAAGCTTTCTTT. Translating gives CSGGIGTEAFF.